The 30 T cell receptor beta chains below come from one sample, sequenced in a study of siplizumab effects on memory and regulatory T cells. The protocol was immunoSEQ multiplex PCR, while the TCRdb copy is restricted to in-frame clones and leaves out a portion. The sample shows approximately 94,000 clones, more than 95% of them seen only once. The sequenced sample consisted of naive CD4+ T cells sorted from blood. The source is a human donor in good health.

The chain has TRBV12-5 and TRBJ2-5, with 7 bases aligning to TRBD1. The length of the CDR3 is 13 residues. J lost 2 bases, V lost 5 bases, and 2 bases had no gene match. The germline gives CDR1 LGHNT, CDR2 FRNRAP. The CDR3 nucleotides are TGTGCTAGTGGTCAGGACAGGCAAGAGACCCAGTACTTC. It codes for CASGQDRQETQYF.

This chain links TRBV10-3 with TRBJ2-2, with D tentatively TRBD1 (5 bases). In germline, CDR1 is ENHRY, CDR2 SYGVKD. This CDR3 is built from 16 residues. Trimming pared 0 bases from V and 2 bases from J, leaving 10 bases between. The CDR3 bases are TGTGCCATCAGTGAGTCTCCAGGGCTAAACACCGGGGAGCTGTTTTTT. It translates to CAISESPGLNTGELFF.

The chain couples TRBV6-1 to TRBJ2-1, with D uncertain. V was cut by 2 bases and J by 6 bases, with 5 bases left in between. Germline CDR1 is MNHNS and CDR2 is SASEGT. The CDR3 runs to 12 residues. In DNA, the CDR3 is TGTGCCAGCAGTGAAAGAGGCAATGAGCAGTTCTTC. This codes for CASSERGNEQFF.

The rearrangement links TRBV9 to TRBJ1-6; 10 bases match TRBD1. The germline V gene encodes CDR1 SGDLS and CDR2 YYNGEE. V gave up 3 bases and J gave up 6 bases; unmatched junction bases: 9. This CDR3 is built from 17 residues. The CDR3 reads CASSADRGPFPNSPLHF. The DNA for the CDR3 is TGTGCCAGCAGCGCTGACAGGGGGCCCTTCCCTAATTCACCCCTCCACTTT.

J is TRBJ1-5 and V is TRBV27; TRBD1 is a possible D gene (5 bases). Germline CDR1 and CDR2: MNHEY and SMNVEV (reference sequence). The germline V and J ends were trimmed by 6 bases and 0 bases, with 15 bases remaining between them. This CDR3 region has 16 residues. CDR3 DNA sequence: TGTGCCAGCAGACGGGGGGGGACTTTTAGCAATCAGCCCCAGCATTTT. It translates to CASRRGGTFSNQPQHF.

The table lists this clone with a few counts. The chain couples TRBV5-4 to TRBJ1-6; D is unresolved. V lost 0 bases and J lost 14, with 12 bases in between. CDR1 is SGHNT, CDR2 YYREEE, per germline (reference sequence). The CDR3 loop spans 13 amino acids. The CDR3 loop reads CASSLAATRTLHF. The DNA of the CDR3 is TGTGCCAGCAGCTTGGCCGCGACGAGAACCCTCCACTTT.

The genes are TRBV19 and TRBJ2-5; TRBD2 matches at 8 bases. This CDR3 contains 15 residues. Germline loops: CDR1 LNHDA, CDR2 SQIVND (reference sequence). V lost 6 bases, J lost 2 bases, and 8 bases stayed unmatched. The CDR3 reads CASRGSGVAQETQYF. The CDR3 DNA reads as TGTGCCAGTAGAGGTAGCGGGGTAGCACAAGAGACCCAGTACTTC.

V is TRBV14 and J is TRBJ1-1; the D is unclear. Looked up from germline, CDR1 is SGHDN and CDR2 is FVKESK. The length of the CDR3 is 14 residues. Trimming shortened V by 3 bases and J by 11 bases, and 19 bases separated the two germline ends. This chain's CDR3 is CASSQAGLYLEAFF. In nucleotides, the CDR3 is TGTGCCAGCAGCCAGGCGGGGTTGTACTTGGAGGCTTTCTTT.

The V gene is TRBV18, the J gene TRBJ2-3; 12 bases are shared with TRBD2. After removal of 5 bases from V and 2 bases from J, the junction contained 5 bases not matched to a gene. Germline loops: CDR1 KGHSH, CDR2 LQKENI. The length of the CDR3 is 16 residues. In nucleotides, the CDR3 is TGTGCCAGCTCATCGACTAGCGGGGGCACCACAGATACGCAGTATTTT. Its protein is CASSSTSGGTTDTQYF.

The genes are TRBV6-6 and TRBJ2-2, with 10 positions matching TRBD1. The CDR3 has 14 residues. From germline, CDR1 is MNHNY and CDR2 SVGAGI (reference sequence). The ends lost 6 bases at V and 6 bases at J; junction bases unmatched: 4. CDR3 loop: CASSSGTGAGELFF. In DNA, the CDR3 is TGTGCCAGCAGCTCCGGGACAGGGGCCGGGGAGCTGTTTTTT.

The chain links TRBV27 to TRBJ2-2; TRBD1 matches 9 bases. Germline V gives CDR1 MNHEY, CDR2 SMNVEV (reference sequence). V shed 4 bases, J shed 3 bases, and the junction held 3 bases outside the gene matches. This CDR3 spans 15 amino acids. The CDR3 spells CASSSQGADTGELFF. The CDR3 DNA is TGTGCCAGCAGTTCACAGGGGGCGGACACCGGGGAGCTGTTTTTT.

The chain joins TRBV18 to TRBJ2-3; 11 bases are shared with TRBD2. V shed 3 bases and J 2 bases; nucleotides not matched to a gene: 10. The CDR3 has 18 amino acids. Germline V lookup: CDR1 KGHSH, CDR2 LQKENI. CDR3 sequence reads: CASSPRPSGGPNTDTQYF. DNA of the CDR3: TGTGCCAGCTCACCGAGGCCTAGCGGGGGGCCTAACACAGATACGCAGTATTTT.

The CDR3 here is CASSVGTSGGSQETQYF. CDR3 in DNA: TGTGCCAGCAGCGTCGGGACTAGCGGGGGTTCACAAGAGACCCAGTACTTC. The chain couples TRBV9 to TRBJ2-5, with 14 bases matching TRBD2. This CDR3 spans 17 amino acids. Germline assignment: CDR1 SGDLS and CDR2 YYNGEE. V shed 2 bases and J 2 bases; nucleotides not matched to a gene: 5. Using reference TRBV9 and TRBJ2-5 for the parts outside the CDR3, the full variable domain is DSGVTQTPKHLITATGQRVTLRCSPRSGDLSVYWYQQSLDQGLQFLIQYYNGEERAKGNILERFSAQQFPDLHSELNLSSLELGDSALYFCASSVGTSGGSQETQYFGPGTRLLVL.

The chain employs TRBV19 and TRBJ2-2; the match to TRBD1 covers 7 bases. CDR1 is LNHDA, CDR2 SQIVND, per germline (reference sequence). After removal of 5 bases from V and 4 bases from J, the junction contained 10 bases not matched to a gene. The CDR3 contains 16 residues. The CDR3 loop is CASSFSGTVATGELFF. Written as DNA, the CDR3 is TGTGCCAGTAGTTTCTCCGGGACAGTGGCCACCGGGGAGCTGTTTTTT.

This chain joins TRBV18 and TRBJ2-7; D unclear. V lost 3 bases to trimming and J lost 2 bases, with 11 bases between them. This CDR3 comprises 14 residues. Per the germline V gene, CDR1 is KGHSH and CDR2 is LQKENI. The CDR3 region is CASSPSGATYEQYF. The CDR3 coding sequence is TGTGCCAGCTCACCTTCGGGCGCCACCTACGAGCAGTACTTC.

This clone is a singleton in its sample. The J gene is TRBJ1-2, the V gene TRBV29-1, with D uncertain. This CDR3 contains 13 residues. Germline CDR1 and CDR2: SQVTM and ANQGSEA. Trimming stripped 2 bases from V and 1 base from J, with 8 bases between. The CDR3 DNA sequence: TGCAGCGTTGAAAAGACGCGTAACTATGGCTACACCTTC. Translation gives CSVEKTRNYGYTF.

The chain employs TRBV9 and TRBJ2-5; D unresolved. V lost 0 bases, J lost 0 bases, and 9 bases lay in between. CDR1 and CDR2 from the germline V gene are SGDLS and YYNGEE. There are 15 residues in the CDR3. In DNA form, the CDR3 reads TGTGCCAGCAGCGTAGCGGCAGGCCACCAAGAGACCCAGTACTTC. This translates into CASSVAAGHQETQYF.

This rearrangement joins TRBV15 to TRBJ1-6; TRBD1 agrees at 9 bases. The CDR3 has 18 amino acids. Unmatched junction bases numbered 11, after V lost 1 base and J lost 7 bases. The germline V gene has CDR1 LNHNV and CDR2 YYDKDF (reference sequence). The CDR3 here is CATSRVPPTGGYNSPLHF. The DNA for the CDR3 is TGTGCCACCAGCAGAGTCCCCCCCACAGGGGGCTACAATTCACCCCTCCACTTT. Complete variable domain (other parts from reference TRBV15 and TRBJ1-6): DAMVIQNPRYQVTQFGKPVTLSCSQTLNHNVMYWYQQKSSQAPKLLFHYYDKDFNNEADTPDNFQSRRPNTSFCFLDIRSPGLGDTAMYLCATSRVPPTGGYNSPLHFGNGTRLTVT.

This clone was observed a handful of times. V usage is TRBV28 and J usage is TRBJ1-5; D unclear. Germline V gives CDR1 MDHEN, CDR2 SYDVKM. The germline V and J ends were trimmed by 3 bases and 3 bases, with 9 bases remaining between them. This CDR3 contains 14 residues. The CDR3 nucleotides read TGTGCCAGCAGTTTCGGCCAGATCAATCAGCCCCAGCATTTT. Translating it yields CASSFGQINQPQHF.

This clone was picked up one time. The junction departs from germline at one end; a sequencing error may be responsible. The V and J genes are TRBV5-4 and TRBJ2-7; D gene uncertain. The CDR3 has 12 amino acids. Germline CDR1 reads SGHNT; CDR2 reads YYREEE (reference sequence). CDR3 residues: CASSLVSFEQYF. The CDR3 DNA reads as TGTGCCAGCAGCTTGGTCTCCTTCGAGCAGTACTTC.

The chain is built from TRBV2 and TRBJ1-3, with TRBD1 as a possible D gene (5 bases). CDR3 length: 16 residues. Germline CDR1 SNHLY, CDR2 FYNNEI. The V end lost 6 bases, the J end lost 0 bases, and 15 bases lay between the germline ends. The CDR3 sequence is CASRAEGLFSGNTIYF. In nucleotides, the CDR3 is TGTGCCAGCAGGGCGGAGGGACTCTTCTCTGGAAACACCATATATTTT.

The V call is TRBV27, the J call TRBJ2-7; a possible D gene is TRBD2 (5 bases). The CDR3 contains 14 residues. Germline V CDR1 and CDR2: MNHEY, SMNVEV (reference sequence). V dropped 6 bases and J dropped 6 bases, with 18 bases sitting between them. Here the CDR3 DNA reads TGTGCCAGCAGATTTCGTGCCCTAGCCGCCGAGCAGTACTTC. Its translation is CASRFRALAAEQYF.

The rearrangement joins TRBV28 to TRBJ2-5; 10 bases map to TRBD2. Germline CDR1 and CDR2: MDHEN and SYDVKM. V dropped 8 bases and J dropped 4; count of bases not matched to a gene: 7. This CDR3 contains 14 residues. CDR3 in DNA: TGTGCCAGCCAACCAGCGGGGGGGCCAGAGACCCAGTACTTC. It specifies CASQPAGGPETQYF.

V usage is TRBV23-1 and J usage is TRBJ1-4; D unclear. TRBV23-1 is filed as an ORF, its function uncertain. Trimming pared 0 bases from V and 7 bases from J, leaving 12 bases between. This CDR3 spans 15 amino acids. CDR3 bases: TGCGCCAGCAGTCAATCTCGTACAGTGGGTGAAAAACTGTTTTTT. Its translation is CASSQSRTVGEKLFF.

CDR3 coding DNA: TGTGCCAGCAGTTTGGGGACTCCTCCCTACGAGCAGTACTTC. It is translated as CASSLGTPPYEQYF. The gene calls are TRBV28 and TRBJ2-7, with D tentatively TRBD2 (6 bases). CDR1 is MDHEN and CDR2 is SYDVKM in the germline V gene. Trimming removed 3 bases at V and 2 bases at J, with 11 bases between. This CDR3 has 14 amino acids.

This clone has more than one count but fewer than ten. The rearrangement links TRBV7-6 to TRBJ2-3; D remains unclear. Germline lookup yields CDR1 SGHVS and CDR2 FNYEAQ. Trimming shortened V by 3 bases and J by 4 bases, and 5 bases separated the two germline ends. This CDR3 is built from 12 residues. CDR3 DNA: TGTGCCAGCAGCTTGGGTCCAGATACGCAGTATTTT. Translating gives CASSLGPDTQYF.

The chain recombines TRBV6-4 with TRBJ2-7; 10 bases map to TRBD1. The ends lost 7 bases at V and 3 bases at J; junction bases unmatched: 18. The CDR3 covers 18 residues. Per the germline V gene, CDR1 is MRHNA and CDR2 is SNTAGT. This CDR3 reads CASNLTGTGDLGDYEQYF. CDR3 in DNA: TGTGCCAGCAATCTAACCGGGACAGGGGATTTAGGTGACTACGAGCAGTACTTC.

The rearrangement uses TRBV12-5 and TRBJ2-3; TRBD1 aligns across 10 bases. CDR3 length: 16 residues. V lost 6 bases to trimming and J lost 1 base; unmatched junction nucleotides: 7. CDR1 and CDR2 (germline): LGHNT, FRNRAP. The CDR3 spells CASGRTGGIRTDTQYF. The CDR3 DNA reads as TGTGCTAGTGGCCGGACAGGGGGAATACGCACAGATACGCAGTATTTT.

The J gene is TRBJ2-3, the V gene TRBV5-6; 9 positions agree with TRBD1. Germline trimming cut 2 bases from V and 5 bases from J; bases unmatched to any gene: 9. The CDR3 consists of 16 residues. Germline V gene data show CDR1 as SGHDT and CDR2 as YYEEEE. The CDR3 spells CASSFGTGRGEDTQYF. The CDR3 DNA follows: TGTGCCAGCAGCTTTGGGACAGGGAGGGGAGAAGATACGCAGTATTTT.

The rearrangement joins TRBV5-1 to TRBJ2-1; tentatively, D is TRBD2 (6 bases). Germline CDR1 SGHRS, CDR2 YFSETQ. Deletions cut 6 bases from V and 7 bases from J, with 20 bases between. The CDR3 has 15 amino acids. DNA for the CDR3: TGCGCCAGCACTCCCGGGACTGGAGACGGGAATGAGCAGTTCTTC. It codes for CASTPGTGDGNEQFF.